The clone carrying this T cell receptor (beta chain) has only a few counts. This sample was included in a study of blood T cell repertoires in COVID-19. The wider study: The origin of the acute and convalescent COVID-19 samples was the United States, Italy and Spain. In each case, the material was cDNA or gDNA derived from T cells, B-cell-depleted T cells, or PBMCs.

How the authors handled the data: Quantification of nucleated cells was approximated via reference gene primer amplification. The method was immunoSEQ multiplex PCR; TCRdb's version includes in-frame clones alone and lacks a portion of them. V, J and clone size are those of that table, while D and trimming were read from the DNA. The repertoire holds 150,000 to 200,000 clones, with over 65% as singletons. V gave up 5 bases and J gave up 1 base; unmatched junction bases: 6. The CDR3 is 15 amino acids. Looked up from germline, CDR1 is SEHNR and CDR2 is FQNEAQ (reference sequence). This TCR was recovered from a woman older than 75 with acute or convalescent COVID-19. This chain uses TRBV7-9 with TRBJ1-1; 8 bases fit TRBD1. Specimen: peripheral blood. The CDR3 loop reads CASSKTGGRNTEAFF. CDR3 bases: TGTGCCAGCAGCAAAACAGGGGGTCGGAACACTGAAGCTTTCTTT.